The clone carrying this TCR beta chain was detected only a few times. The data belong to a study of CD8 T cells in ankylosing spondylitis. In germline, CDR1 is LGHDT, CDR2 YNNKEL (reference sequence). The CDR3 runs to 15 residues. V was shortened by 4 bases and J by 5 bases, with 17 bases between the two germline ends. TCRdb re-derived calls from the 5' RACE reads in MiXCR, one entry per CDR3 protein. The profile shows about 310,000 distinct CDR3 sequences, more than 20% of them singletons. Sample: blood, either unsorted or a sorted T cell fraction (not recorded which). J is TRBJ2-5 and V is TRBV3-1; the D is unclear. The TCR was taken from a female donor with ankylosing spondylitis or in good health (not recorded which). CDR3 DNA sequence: TGTGCCAGCAGCCCCCGCGGCAAGATGAGGGAGACCCAGTACTTC. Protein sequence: CASSPRGKMRETQYF.